These T cell receptor beta chains were read from a single sample in a study of T cells of healthy individuals. TCRdb reanalysed the 5' RACE reads using MiXCR and keeps one entry per CDR3 protein. The sample yields around 98,000 distinct CDR3 sequences, 17% seen once. The receptor source for this set is a human donor in good health. Each CDR3 is given with its conserved first and last residue. The order of the fields is J gene, clone size, V gene, D gene, CDR3 protein, CDR3 DNA. D genes are given only for firm matches. Only part of the rows carry a size: once, few, many, or a class if the clone is expanded.

TRBJ2-5 | few | TRBV20-1 | NA | CSARLAAETQYF | TGCAGTGCTAGACTAGCAGCTGAGACCCAGTACTTC
TRBJ2-1 | many | TRBV27 | NA | CASSSRDTWNEQFF | TGTGCCAGCAGTTCCCGGGACACTTGGAATGAGCAGTTCTTC
TRBJ2-3 | many | TRBV20-1 | TRBD2 | CSARGRPSGSLDTQYF | TGCAGTGCCAGGGGCCGGCCTAGCGGGTCGTTAGATACGCAGTATTTT
TRBJ2-4 | NA | TRBV20-1 | TRBD2 | CSARRSGSAGNIQYF | TGCAGTGCTCGCCGTAGCGGGAGTGCTGGAAACATTCAGTACTTC
TRBJ1-6 | few | TRBV7-2 | NA | CASSDARAYNSPLHF | TGTGCCAGCAGCGATGCAAGGGCATATAATTCACCCCTCCACTTT
TRBJ1-6 | NA | TRBV6-5 | NA | CASSYSRTGTSYNSPLHF | TGTGCCAGCAGTTACTCTAGAACGGGGACAAGCTATAATTCACCCCTCCACTTT
TRBJ1-4 | few | TRBV6-6 | TRBD1 | CASSYRDRVDSREKLFF | TGTGCCAGCAGTTACCGGGACAGGGTCGACTCGAGGGAAAAACTGTTTTTT
TRBJ2-7 | NA | TRBV20-1 | NA | CSASNAYEQYF | TGCAGTGCTAGTAATGCCTACGAGCAGTACTTC
TRBJ1-2 | few | TRBV9 | TRBD1 | CASSASGGKGYGYTF | TGTGCCAGCAGCGCATCAGGGGGCAAGGGCTATGGCTACACCTTC
TRBJ2-2 | many | TRBV29-1 | NA | CSARDSHNANTGELFF | TGCAGCGCCCGGGACTCCCACAACGCGAACACCGGGGAGCTGTTTTTT
TRBJ2-3 | NA | TRBV6-6 | NA | CASRSPRGGAQLDTQYF | TGTGCCAGCAGATCGCCACGAGGAGGGGCGCAGTTAGATACGCAGTATTTT
TRBJ1-2 | few | TRBV28 | NA | CASSLYPGKEGYTF | TGTGCCAGCAGTTTATATCCAGGGAAGGAGGGCTACACCTTC
TRBJ2-3 | once | TRBV7-2 | NA | CASSLVQGPSSFTDTQYF | TGTGCCAGCAGCTTAGTGCAGGGGCCATCTTCCTTCACAGATACGCAGTATTTT
TRBJ1-5 | NA | TRBV15 | TRBD1 | CATSRSQGAFRQPQHF | TGTGCCACCAGCAGGAGCCAGGGGGCATTTAGACAGCCCCAGCATTTT
TRBJ1-3 | few | TRBV15 | NA | CATSRDDGGGNTIYF | TGTGCCACCAGCAGAGATGACGGGGGAGGAAACACCATATATTTT
TRBJ1-2 | NA | TRBV4-3 | NA | CASSQGAGKRLAGYTF | TGCGCCAGCAGCCAAGGGGCAGGGAAACGCTTGGCTGGCTACACCTTC
TRBJ1-1 | NA | TRBV24-1 | NA | CATSEGTEAFF | TGTGCCACCTCTGAGGGGACTGAAGCTTTCTTT
TRBJ1-1 | few | TRBV2 | NA | CASTSDGGMNTEAFF | TGTGCCAGCACGAGTGACGGTGGGATGAACACTGAAGCTTTCTTT
TRBJ2-1 | NA | TRBV28 | NA | CASSLRGSPYNEQFF | TGTGCCAGCAGTTTAAGGGGGTCCCCCTACAATGAGCAGTTCTTC
TRBJ1-4 | NA | TRBV20-1 | NA | CSASHSPDEKLFF | TGCAGTGCTAGTCACAGCCCTGATGAAAAACTGTTTTTT
TRBJ2-3 | few | TRBV7-6 | TRBD2 | CASSERLAVGTDTQYF | TGTGCCAGCAGCGAACGACTAGCGGTTGGCACAGATACGCAGTATTTT
TRBJ2-3 | once | TRBV12-3/TRBV12-4 | NA | CASRGGLGTDTQYF | TGTGCCAGCAGGGGGGGGCTTGGCACAGATACGCAGTATTTT
TRBJ1-1 | NA | TRBV28 | NA | CATQPWVRTEAFF | TGTGCCACCCAACCCTGGGTTCGCACTGAAGCTTTCTTT
TRBJ2-2 | NA | TRBV7-6 | NA | CASSRTRATGELFF | TGTGCCAGCAGCCGGACCAGGGCTACCGGGGAGCTGTTTTTT
TRBJ2-5 | NA | TRBV25-1 | TRBD2 | CASMLAGGSETQYF | TGTGCCAGCATGCTAGCGGGAGGTTCAGAGACCCAGTACTTC
TRBJ2-5 | few | TRBV20-1 | TRBD2 | CSAARLAGLETQYF | TGCAGTGCTGCTAGACTAGCGGGGTTGGAGACCCAGTACTTC
TRBJ1-1 | NA | TRBV2 | NA | CASSGRADTEAFF | TGTGCCAGCAGTGGCAGGGCGGACACTGAAGCTTTCTTT
TRBJ1-3 | many | TRBV5-1 | NA | CASSLGQSSGNTIYF | TGCGCCAGCAGCTTGGGGCAGAGCTCTGGAAACACCATATATTTT
TRBJ1-1 | few | TRBV5-1 | NA | CASSFDNTEAFF | TGCGCCAGCAGCTTTGATAACACTGAAGCTTTCTTT
TRBJ1-1 | NA | TRBV30 | TRBD1 | CAWSGSWTGMNTEAFF | TGTGCCTGGAGTGGCTCTTGGACAGGAATGAACACTGAAGCTTTCTTT
TRBJ2-3 | many | TRBV2 | NA | CASSEWLGGLAPDTQYF | TGTGCCAGCAGTGAATGGCTCGGGGGTCTAGCACCAGATACGCAGTATTTT
TRBJ2-6 | many | TRBV4-2 | TRBD1 | CASSQEGTGVAGANVLTF | TGTGCCAGCAGCCAAGAAGGGACAGGGGTGGCTGGGGCCAACGTCCTGACTTTC
TRBJ1-6 | few | TRBV4-3 | NA | CASSQDSDILNSPLHF | TGCGCCAGCAGCCAAGATTCCGACATACTGAATTCACCCCTCCACTTT
TRBJ2-5 | many | TRBV20-1 | NA | CSASLNRDQETQYF | TGCAGTGCTAGTCTAAACAGGGATCAAGAGACCCAGTACTTC
TRBJ2-7 | NA | TRBV28 | NA | CASSDPGGTYEQYF | TGTGCCAGCAGTGATCCGGGGGGCACCTACGAGCAGTACTTC
TRBJ2-3 | many | TRBV7-8 | NA | CASSFLAGRTDTQYF | TGTGCCAGCAGCTTCCTCGCGGGTCGCACAGATACGCAGTATTTT
TRBJ1-1 | many | TRBV7-9 | NA | CASSLYRATEAFF | TGTGCCAGCAGCTTATACCGCGCGACTGAAGCTTTCTTT
TRBJ2-7 | many | TRBV4-2 | NA | CASSQEGQIYEQYF | TGTGCCAGCAGCCAAGAGGGGCAGATCTACGAGCAGTACTTC
TRBJ2-7 | many | TRBV4-1 | TRBD1 | CASSQGEQGIYEQYF | TGCGCCAGCAGCCAAGGTGAACAGGGGATTTACGAGCAGTACTTC
TRBJ1-2 | few | TRBV15 | NA | CATSRAGQGPFGYTF | TGTGCCACCAGCAGAGCAGGGCAAGGCCCATTTGGGTACACCTTC
TRBJ2-1 | many | TRBV5-4 | NA | CASSFVRETYNEQFF | TGTGCCAGCAGCTTTGTCCGGGAAACCTACAATGAGCAGTTCTTC
TRBJ2-2 | NA | TRBV20-1 | NA | CSANGNTGELFF | TGCAGTGCTAACGGGAACACCGGGGAGCTGTTTTTT
TRBJ2-3 | NA | TRBV4-2 | TRBD2 | CASSPSGGEADTQYF | TGTGCCAGCAGCCCGAGCGGGGGTGAAGCAGATACGCAGTATTTT
TRBJ1-1 | NA | TRBV6-2/TRBV6-3 | NA | CASSYRRTDEAFF | TGTGCCAGCAGTTACAGACGGACAGATGAAGCTTTCTTT
TRBJ1-4 | few | TRBV20-1 | NA | CSARDPRGPEKLFF | TGCAGTGCTAGAGACCCTAGGGGCCCTGAAAAACTGTTTTTT
TRBJ2-1 | many | TRBV21-1 | NA | CASSKGASGDEQFF | TGTGCCAGCAGCAAAGGGGCTAGCGGGGATGAGCAGTTCTTC
TRBJ2-2 | few | TRBV5-1 | TRBD2 | CASSFGSGGRNTGELFF | TGCGCCAGCAGCTTCGGGAGCGGGGGTCGGAACACCGGGGAGCTGTTTTTT
TRBJ1-3 | many | TRBV7-2 | NA | CASTPGPHRTGNTIYF | TGTGCCAGCACCCCCGGTCCTCACAGGACTGGAAACACCATATATTTT
TRBJ1-2 | NA | TRBV6-9 | TRBD1 | CASSSRDRGRGYTF | TGTGCCAGCAGTAGCCGGGACAGGGGACGTGGCTACACCTTC
TRBJ1-1 | NA | TRBV28 | TRBD1 | CASSTGAAEAFF | TGTGCCAGCAGTACAGGGGCGGCAGAAGCTTTCTTT
TRBJ1-2 | NA | TRBV7-2 | NA | CASSPAGTQGILYGYTF | TGTGCCAGCAGCCCGGCCGGGACTCAGGGGATCCTCTATGGCTACACCTTC
TRBJ2-7 | few | TRBV4-3 | NA | CASSQVWTSSYEQYF | TGCGCCAGCAGCCAAGTTTGGACATCATCCTACGAGCAGTACTTC
TRBJ1-4 | few | TRBV9 | TRBD1 | CASSVSGTGNEKLFF | TGTGCCAGCAGCGTTTCCGGGACAGGGAATGAAAAACTGTTTTTT
TRBJ2-5 | few | TRBV6-2/TRBV6-3 | TRBD1 | CASSARGLAETQYF | TGTGCCAGCAGTGCCAGGGGGCTGGCAGAGACCCAGTACTTC
TRBJ2-5 | many | TRBV28 | TRBD1 | CASSFPGQGTETQYF | TGTGCCAGCAGTTTTCCTGGACAGGGAACGGAGACCCAGTACTTC